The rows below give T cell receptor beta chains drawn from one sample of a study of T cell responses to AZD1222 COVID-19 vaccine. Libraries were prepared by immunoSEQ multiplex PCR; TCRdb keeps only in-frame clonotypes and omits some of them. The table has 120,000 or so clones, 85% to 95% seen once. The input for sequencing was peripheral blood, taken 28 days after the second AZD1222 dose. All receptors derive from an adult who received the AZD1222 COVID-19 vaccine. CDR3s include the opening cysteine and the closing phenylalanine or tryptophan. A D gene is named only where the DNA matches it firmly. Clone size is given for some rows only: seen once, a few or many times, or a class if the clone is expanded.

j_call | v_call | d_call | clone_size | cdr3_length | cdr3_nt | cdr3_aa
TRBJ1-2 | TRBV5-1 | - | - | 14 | TGCGCCAGCAGCGTTTGGGACCCTCTTAGGGGCTACACCTTC | CASSVWDPLRGYTF
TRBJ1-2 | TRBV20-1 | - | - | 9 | TGCAGCACCCGTTCTGGCTACACCTTC | CSTRSGYTF
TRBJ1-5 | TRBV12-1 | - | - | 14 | TGTGCCGACCAACGGGGCTTTAGGAATCAGCCCCAGCATTTT | CADQRGFRNQPQHF
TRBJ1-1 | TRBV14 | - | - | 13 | TGTGCCAGCAGCGGGTCCAGGAACACTGAAGCTTTCTTT | CASSGSRNTEAFF
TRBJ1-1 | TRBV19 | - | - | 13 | TGTGCCAGTAGTATAGGGTTGGCCACTGAAGCTTTCTTT | CASSIGLATEAFF
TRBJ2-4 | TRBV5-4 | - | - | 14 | TGTGCCAGCAGCTTGTTCCTAGCCAAAAACATTCAGTACTTC | CASSLFLAKNIQYF
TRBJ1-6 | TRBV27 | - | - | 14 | TGTGCCAGCAGTTTCGGGACTACTGGTTCACCCCTCCACTTT | CASSFGTTGSPLHF
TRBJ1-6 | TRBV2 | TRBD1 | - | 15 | TGTGCCAGAAAGACAGGGGAAACCTATAATTCACCCCTCCACTTT | CARKTGETYNSPLHF
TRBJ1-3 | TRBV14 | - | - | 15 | TGTGCCAGCAGCCAAGGGACTTTCTCTGGAAACACCATATATTTT | CASSQGTFSGNTIYF
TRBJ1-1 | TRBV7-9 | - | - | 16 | TGTGCCAGCAGCTTTCCAGGGGAGGGGATGAACACTGAAGCTTTCTTT | CASSFPGEGMNTEAFF
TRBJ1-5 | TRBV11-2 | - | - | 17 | TGTGCCAGCAGCTTAACATCCCCCAGTCACGGCAATCAGCCCCAGCATTTT | CASSLTSPSHGNQPQHF
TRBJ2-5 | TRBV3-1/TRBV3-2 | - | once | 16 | TGTGCCAGCAGCCCACCCCTATATGGGTACCAAGAGACCCAGTACTTC | CASSPPLYGYQETQYF
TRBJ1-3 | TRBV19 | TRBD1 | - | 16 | TGTGCCAGTAGTATATATCCAGGGACAGCTGGAAACACCATATATTTT | CASSIYPGTAGNTIYF
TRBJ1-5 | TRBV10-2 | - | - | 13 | TGCGCCAGCAGTGAGCCCCCGACTCAGCCCCAGCATTTT | CASSEPPTQPQHF
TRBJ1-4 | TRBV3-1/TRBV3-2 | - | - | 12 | TGTGCCAGCAGCCTACAGGCTTCGGGGATGTTTTTT | CASSLQASGMFF
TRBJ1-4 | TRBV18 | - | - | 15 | TGTGCCAGCTCACCCGGCTTAGGAGGGAATGAAAAACTGTTTTTT | CASSPGLGGNEKLFF
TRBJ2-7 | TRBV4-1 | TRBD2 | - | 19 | TGCGCCAGCAGCTGGGGCGGACTCGCGGGGGGGCGGGGTAGCTACGAGCAGTACTTC | CASSWGGLAGGRGSYEQYF
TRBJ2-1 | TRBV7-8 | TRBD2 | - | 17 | TGTGCCAGCAGCGGAACCTCTAGCGGATTTGCCTACAATGAGCAGTTCTTC | CASSGTSSGFAYNEQFF
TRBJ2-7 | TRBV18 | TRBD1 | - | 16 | TGTGCCAGCTCACCACCCGGGACAGGGGGGACCTACGAGCAGTACTTC | CASSPPGTGGTYEQYF
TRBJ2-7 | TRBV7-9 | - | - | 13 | TGTGCCAGCAGCTTCAGGGGAGCCTACGAGCAGTACTTC | CASSFRGAYEQYF
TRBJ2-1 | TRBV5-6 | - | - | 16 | TGTGCCAGCAGCTTAGTCGGTGGGAGCTCCTACAATGAGCAGTTCTTC | CASSLVGGSSYNEQFF
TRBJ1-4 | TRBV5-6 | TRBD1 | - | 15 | TGTGCCAGCAGCTTGGGAGGGACAGTGACTGAAAAACTGTTTTTT | CASSLGGTVTEKLFF